A selection of T cell receptor beta chains follows, all from one sample in a study of shared clonotypes between healthy human individuals. Measured with immunoSEQ multiplex PCR; TCRdb has only the in-frame clones, and not every one. Among 2 million to 2.5 million clones listed, approximately 90% were seen once. The specimen was naive CD4+ T cells from PBMCs. The receptors here all came from a man aged 18 to 30 in good health. Some clones in this sample may be carry-over from other donors' samples. Each CDR3 is given with its conserved first and last residue. A D gene is named only where the DNA matches it firmly. Not every row has a clone size; where given, it reads once, few, many or a size class.

clone_size	v_call	d_call	j_call	cdr3_aa	cdr3_nt
-	TRBV27	-	TRBJ2-5	CASSFAGLQETQYF	TGTGCCAGCAGTTTTGCAGGACTCCAAGAGACCCAGTACTTC
-	TRBV6-1	-	TRBJ2-4	CASHNSPLENIQYF	TGTGCCAGCCATAATAGCCCCTTGGAAAACATTCAGTACTTC
-	TRBV6-1	-	TRBJ1-5	CASSGGANQPQHF	TGTGCCAGCAGTGGGGGGGCCAATCAGCCCCAGCATTTT
-	TRBV7-2	-	TRBJ2-1	CASSLVLALWTYNEQFF	TGTGCCAGCAGCTTAGTCCTAGCGTTGTGGACCTACAATGAGCAGTTCTTC
-	TRBV28	-	TRBJ1-2	CASSSASLALYGYTF	TGTGCCAGCAGTTCCGCCTCTTTGGCCCTCTATGGCTACACCTTC
-	TRBV2	TRBD2	TRBJ2-2	CASSDFLAGTGELFF	TGTGCCAGCAGTGACTTTCTAGCGGGAACCGGGGAGCTGTTTTTT
few	TRBV5-5	-	TRBJ1-2	CASSLDYGYTF	TGTGCCAGCAGCTTAGACTATGGCTACACCTTC
once	TRBV15	-	TRBJ2-1	CATSSRLINEQFF	TGTGCCACCAGCAGTCGCCTTATCAATGAGCAGTTCTTC
once	TRBV27	TRBD2	TRBJ2-3	CASSLTSGRYFDTQYF	TGTGCCAGCAGTCTAACTAGCGGGAGATACTTTGATACGCAGTATTTT
once	TRBV11-3	-	TRBJ2-3	CASSLGSGGNTDTQYF	TGTGCCAGCAGCTTAGGTTCTGGGGGAAACACAGATACGCAGTATTTT
-	TRBV27	-	TRBJ1-5	CASSRFYSNQPQHF	TGTGCCAGCAGTCGCTTCTATAGCAATCAGCCCCAGCATTTT
-	TRBV5-1	TRBD1	TRBJ2-4	CASSSPGQGKTGQYF	TGCGCCAGCAGCTCGCCAGGACAGGGGAAGACGGGTCAGTACTTC
-	TRBV28	-	TRBJ2-3	CASSLSQGPDTQYF	TGTGCCAGCAGTTTATCGCAGGGCCCAGATACGCAGTATTTT
-	TRBV5-1	TRBD1	TRBJ2-2	CASSPDRGDTGELFF	TGCGCCAGCAGTCCGGACAGGGGAGACACCGGGGAGCTGTTTTTT
-	TRBV4-1	-	TRBJ1-2	CASSMRDQTGYTF	TGCGCCAGCAGCATGCGGGACCAGACCGGCTACACCTTC
-	TRBV7-2	-	TRBJ1-2	CASSSGQGDGYTF	TGTGCCAGCAGCTCGGGGCAGGGAGATGGCTACACCTTC
once	TRBV6-5	-	TRBJ1-1	CASKVSHTAGTEAFF	TGTGCCAGCAAAGTTTCTCACACGGCGGGCACTGAAGCTTTCTTT
-	TRBV6-4	TRBD2	TRBJ2-4	CASSEWQGGAKNIQYF	TGTGCCAGCAGTGAATGGCAGGGAGGGGCCAAAAACATTCAGTACTTC
-	TRBV5-1	-	TRBJ1-2	CASSLDPGNYGYTF	TGCGCCAGCAGCTTGGATCCAGGAAACTATGGCTACACCTTC
-	TRBV5-1	-	TRBJ2-1	CASTRRTYYNEQFF	TGCGCCAGCACCCGGAGGACTTACTACAATGAGCAGTTCTTC
-	TRBV7-8	-	TRBJ1-1	CASSIRRMNTEAFF	TGTGCCAGCAGCATCCGACGGATGAACACTGAAGCTTTCTTT
-	TRBV28	TRBD2	TRBJ2-1	CASKPGLALSYNEQFF	TGTGCCAGCAAACCTGGACTAGCGCTCTCCTACAATGAGCAGTTCTTC
-	TRBV28	TRBD1	TRBJ1-3	CASRSTGLGNTIYF	TGTGCCAGCAGATCGACAGGGTTGGGAAACACCATATATTTT
-	TRBV7-2	-	TRBJ2-7	CASSLEATLNYEQYF	TGTGCCAGCAGCTTAGAAGCGACCCTGAACTACGAGCAGTACTTC